This T cell receptor (beta chain) derives from a study of T cells in tumors after PD-1 blockade. Background on the study: Prior checkpoint blockade, systemic immunosuppressant use, or anti-cancer therapy within 4 weeks excluded patients. During anti-PD-1 treatment, some patients continued daily vismodegib 150 mg.

Study-level points and caveats: Some novel exhausted tumor clones appeared in pre-treatment blood, suggesting peripheral recruitment.

The germline V and J ends were trimmed by 0 bases and 0 bases, with 16 bases remaining between them. Germline V gene data show CDR1 as SGHDN and CDR2 as FVKESK. The CDR3 covers 18 residues. Details on this clone: Its antigen is not known.

This table comes from immunoSEQ multiplex PCR, and its TCRdb copy is limited to in-frame clones, with some not included. The sample lists 50,000 or so clones, roughly 73% seen once, with over 15% in the top ten. The chain has TRBV14 and TRBJ2-3; the D call may be TRBD1 or TRBD2 (5 bases each). This TCR was sampled from a human donor with basal cell carcinoma. Here the sequenced sample was PBMCs, taken before anti-PD-1 treatment. Here the CDR3 reads CASSQDRGRASSTDTQYF. CDR3 DNA: TGTGCCAGCAGCCAAGATCGGGGCAGGGCTTCTAGCACAGATACGCAGTATTTT.